The 22 T cell receptor beta chains in this list originate from one sample, sequenced in a study of blood T cell repertoires in COVID-19. Sequenced by immunoSEQ multiplex PCR; TCRdb stores in-frame clones only, minus some. The table has approximately 130,000 clones, about 89% seen once. Specimen: peripheral blood. These receptors were taken from a man between 45 and 60 years old with active COVID-19.

This clone was seen only once. The chain is built from TRBV5-4 and TRBJ1-4, with D unresolved. Trimming removed 0 bases at V and 6 bases at J, with 18 bases between. Germline CDR1 reads SGHNT; CDR2 reads YYREEE (reference sequence). This CDR3 comprises 17 residues. The CDR3 nucleotides read TGTGCCAGCAGCTTGGCCCCCCTAGTGTCTTCGGATGAAAAACTGTTTTTT. Translating gives CASSLAPLVSSDEKLFF.

The chain employs TRBV3-1 (or the pseudogene TRBV3-2) and TRBJ1-1, with D unresolved. The V gene's germline CDR1 is LGHDT and CDR2 YNNKEL (reference sequence). This CDR3 is 15 amino acids long. V lost 0 bases to trimming and J lost 1 base, with 9 bases between them. DNA of the CDR3: TGTGCCAGCAGCCAAGATGGTGCGGCGAACACTGAAGCTTTCTTT. Protein product: CASSQDGAANTEAFF.

This clone is a singleton in its sample. The chain has TRBV4-1 and TRBJ1-1, with D uncertain. CDR3 length: 15 amino acids. Germline V lookup: CDR1 MGHRA, CDR2 YSYEKL. V was pared by 7 bases and J by 0 bases, with 15 bases between. The CDR3 sequence is CASTHWAKLNTEAFF. The CDR3 DNA sequence: TGCGCCAGCACCCACTGGGCCAAATTGAACACTGAAGCTTTCTTT.

The V and J genes are TRBV27 and TRBJ1-2; a weak D match, TRBD1 (5 bases). Germline CDR1 and CDR2: MNHEY and SMNVEV (reference sequence). The CDR3 is 13 residues long. Trimming took off 5 bases at V and 4 bases at J, with 11 bases between the two ends. The CDR3 reads CASSPMGGYGYTF. DNA for the CDR3: TGTGCCAGCAGTCCTATGGGGGGCTATGGCTACACCTTC.

The CDR3 nucleotides are TGTGCCAGCAGCCAGGCGGGACAGGGCACCGGGGAGCTGTTTTTT. It is translated as CASSQAGQGTGELFF. The rearrangement links TRBV4-2 to TRBJ2-2; TRBD1 aligns across 9 bases. V was pared by 3 bases and J by 4 bases, with 3 bases of the junction left unmatched. CDR1 and CDR2 (germline): LGHNA, YNFKEQ. CDR3 length equals 15 residues.

The chain joins TRBV7-2 to TRBJ2-2; a possible D gene is TRBD2 (6 bases). Germline CDR1 reads SGHTA; CDR2 reads FQGNSA. The CDR3 sequence is 15 residues long. V lost 1 base to trimming and J lost 6 bases, with 12 bases between them. As DNA, the CDR3 is TGTGCCAGCAGCTTAGTCGGGGGACGTGCCGGGGAGCTGTTTTTT. It is translated as CASSLVGGRAGELFF.

J is TRBJ1-4 and V is TRBV7-2; possible D gene TRBD1, 5 bases. Trimming stripped 6 bases from V and 7 bases from J, with 12 bases between. This CDR3 contains 13 residues. Per the germline V gene, CDR1 is SGHTA and CDR2 is FQGNSA. CDR3 amino acids: CASRITGSEKLFF. Written as DNA, the CDR3 is TGTGCCAGCAGGATTACAGGATCTGAAAAACTGTTTTTT. The full variable domain, with the rest looked up from reference TRBV7-2 and TRBJ1-4, is GAGVSQSPSNKVTEKGKDVELRCDPISGHTALYWYRQSLGQGLEFLIYFQGNSAPDKSGLPSDRFSAERTGGSVSTLTIQRTQQEDSAVYLCASRITGSEKLFFGSGTQLSVL.

V and J are TRBV30 and TRBJ1-6; D unclear. V lost 3 bases and J lost 6, with 3 bases in between. CDR3 length: 11 residues. Per germline, CDR1 GTSNPN and CDR2 SVGIG (reference sequence). The DNA for the CDR3 is TGTGCCTGGAGCGGTAATTCACCCCTCCACTTT. Translated, it gives CAWSGNSPLHF.

The V and J genes are TRBV27 and TRBJ1-1; D is unclear. The CDR3 covers 11 residues. Germline loops: CDR1 MNHEY, CDR2 SMNVEV (reference sequence). The CDR3 region has the DNA TGTGTCGCCAGGAGGAGCACTGAAGCTTTCTTT. Protein: CVARRSTEAFF.

The chain links TRBV19 to TRBJ1-1, with D possibly matching TRBD1 (5 bases). Germline lookup yields CDR1 LNHDA and CDR2 SQIVND (reference sequence). The CDR3 is made up of 12 amino acids. V was cut by 8 bases and J by 8 bases, with 15 bases left in between. The CDR3 DNA reads TGTGCCAGTTCTCCGTCAGGGATGGAAGCTTTCTTT. This codes for CASSPSGMEAFF. Filled out from reference TRBV19 and TRBJ1-1, the complete variable domain reads DGGITQSPKYLFRKEGQNVTLSCEQNLNHDAMYWYRQDPGQGLRLIYYSQIVNDFQKGDIAEGYSVSREKKESFPLTVTSAQKNPTAFYLCASSPSGMEAFFGQGTRLTVV.

The chain combines TRBV4-2 with TRBJ1-2; possible D gene TRBD1, 6 bases. The CDR3 is 20 residues long. Germline V gene data show CDR1 as LGHNA and CDR2 as YNFKEQ. V was shortened by 0 bases and J by 1 base, with 24 bases between the two germline ends. Here the CDR3 DNA reads TGTGCCAGCAGCCAAGATCTTGGGGGCCTGAACCTCCGCCATAACTATGGCTACACCTTC. Its translation: CASSQDLGGLNLRHNYGYTF.

This clone was counted only a few times. The chain uses TRBV27 and TRBJ1-6; TRBD1 is a possible D gene (6 bases). The CDR3 is made up of 15 amino acids. Germline V gene lookup returns CDR1 MNHEY and CDR2 SMNVEV (reference sequence). The V and J ends lost 0 bases and 4 bases respectively, with 7 bases between them. DNA for the CDR3: TGTGCCAGCAGTTTATCGGACAGATATAATTCACCCCTCCACTTT. It specifies CASSLSDRYNSPLHF.

This clone was seen a handful of times. The chain recombines TRBV4-1 with TRBJ1-6; D not certain. The CDR3 has 13 amino acids. V lost 0 bases and J 10 bases, leaving 7 bases between the germline ends. Germline values: CDR1 MGHRA, CDR2 YSYEKL. The CDR3 loop is CASSQDQVSPLHF. The DNA for the CDR3 is TGCGCCAGCAGCCAAGACCAGGTGTCACCCCTCCACTTT.

The gene calls are TRBV14 and TRBJ2-5; D unclear. This CDR3 contains 14 residues. With 0 bases removed from V and 5 bases from J, the gap between germline ends came to 10 bases. Germline V gives CDR1 SGHDN, CDR2 FVKESK. CDR3 residues: CASSQDRYPETQYF. In nucleotides, the CDR3 is TGTGCCAGCAGCCAAGATCGGTACCCGGAGACCCAGTACTTC. Full variable domain (rest looked up from reference TRBV14 and TRBJ2-5): EAGVTQFPSHSVIEKGQTVTLRCDPISGHDNLYWYRRVMGKEIKFLLHFVKESKQDESGMPNNRFLAERTGGTYSTLKVQPAELEDSGVYFCASSQDRYPETQYFGPGTRLLVL.

The CDR3 nucleotides are TGTGCCAGTAGTATAGACGGGACAGGCTCCTACGAGCAGTACTTC. Protein product: CASSIDGTGSYEQYF. This chain joins TRBV19 and TRBJ2-7, with 8 bases aligning to TRBD1. The CDR3 has 15 residues. From germline, CDR1 is LNHDA and CDR2 SQIVND (reference sequence). Trimming removed 0 bases from V and 0 bases from J; junction bases left unmatched: 1. The full variable domain, completed using reference TRBV19 and TRBJ2-7, is DGGITQSPKYLFRKEGQNVTLSCEQNLNHDAMYWYRQDPGQGLRLIYYSQIVNDFQKGDIAEGYSVSREKKESFPLTVTSAQKNPTAFYLCASSIDGTGSYEQYFGPGTRLTVT.

The CDR3 sequence: CASSSRGAEGELFF. In DNA, the CDR3 is TGTGCCAGCAGCTCCCGGGGGGCCGAAGGGGAGCTGTTTTTT. V and J are TRBV7-3 and TRBJ2-2; weak D call: TRBD2 (7 bases). In germline, CDR1 is SGHTA, CDR2 FQGTGA. V was shortened by 4 bases and J by 8 bases, with 14 bases between the two germline ends. CDR3 length equals 14 residues.

The chain links TRBV12-3 or TRBV12-4 to TRBJ1-6; D is ambiguous. This CDR3 has 11 residues. V was shortened by 5 bases and J by 14 bases, with 10 bases between the two germline ends. The CDR3 DNA sequence: TGTGCCAGCAGTGCTTCAGGAACCCTCCACTTT. Its translation: CASSASGTLHF.

This rearrangement joins TRBV12-5 to TRBJ2-7; 7 bases agree with TRBD1. Germline V gives CDR1 LGHNT, CDR2 FRNRAP. There are 14 residues in the CDR3. J gave up 6 bases and V 3 bases, and 8 bases lay outside the gene matches. DNA of the CDR3: TGTGCTAGTGGTTTACCCGGACAGGAACGCGAGCAGTACTTC. Protein sequence: CASGLPGQEREQYF.

The genes are TRBV6-1 and TRBJ1-3, with unresolved D. The V gene's germline CDR1 is MNHNS and CDR2 SASEGT. V lost 0 bases to trimming and J lost 2 bases, with 8 bases between them. CDR3 size: 15 residues. CDR3 sequence reads: CASSEAKGAGNTIYF. The CDR3 nucleotides are TGTGCCAGCAGTGAAGCGAAGGGAGCTGGAAACACCATATATTTT.

The chain uses TRBV10-3 and TRBJ1-1; D remains ambiguous. The CDR3 is made up of 13 amino acids. Germline-derived CDR1 and CDR2 are ENHRY and SYGVKD. V lost 3 bases to trimming and J lost 2 bases, with 7 bases between them. In DNA, the CDR3 is TGTGCCATCAGTGATCCCCCTAACACTGAAGCTTTCTTT. Translating it yields CAISDPPNTEAFF.

The J gene is TRBJ2-2, the V gene TRBV19; TRBD2 matches at 9 bases. V lost 2 bases and J lost 4; bases outside the gene matches: 5. The length of the CDR3 is 16 residues. CDR1 and CDR2 from the germline V gene are LNHDA and SQIVND (reference sequence). Here the CDR3 DNA reads TGTGCCAGTAGTATAAATAGCGGGGGCGGCACCGGGGAGCTGTTTTTT. Translated: CASSINSGGGTGELFF.

V is TRBV6-1 and J is TRBJ2-7; tentative D call: TRBD2 (6 bases). CDR1 and CDR2 (germline): MNHNS, SASEGT. The CDR3 sequence is 13 residues long. The V end lost 3 bases, the J end lost 9 bases, and 15 bases lay between the germline ends. CDR3 sequence: CASSERRGVGQYF. For the CDR3, the DNA is TGTGCCAGCAGTGAGAGACGCGGGGTTGGGCAGTACTTC.